This paragraph reports one TCR beta chain. The TCR beta repertoire was assessed by survey-level immunoSEQ sequencing. Using immunoSEQ multiplex PCR, the repertoire was profiled, and TCRdb retains in-frame clones only, with some absent. The sample includes around 50,000 clones, over 90% of them seen just once. V lost 2 bases, J lost 11 bases, and 7 bases lay in between. The CDR3 has 11 residues. Germline assignment: CDR1 MNHEY and CDR2 SVGAGI. This sequence was found in a man aged 35-49 years with rheumatoid arthritis. Sequenced: PBMCs. V is TRBV6-5 and J is TRBJ1-5, with D perhaps TRBD1 (5 bases). CDR3 region: CASSYKGSQHF. DNA for the CDR3: TGTGCCAGCAGTTACAAGGGGTCCCAGCATTTT.